This T cell receptor beta chain is drawn from a study of cytomegalovirus exposure and HLA in healthy donors (dated by TCRdb to about 2017). At the level of the whole study: The 666 repertoires of the first cohort and the roughly 120 validation repertoires were produced on the same platform, according to a later analysis. In addition to the first cohort of several hundred subjects, a separate validation cohort of 120 different subjects was used. The study aimed to test whether cataloging public T cell receptors could reveal signatures of past pathogen exposure. To predict cytomegalovirus infection status, the study brought together high-throughput TCR immunosequencing, statistical association of individual TCRs with disease status, and machine learning.

The donors belonged to the validation cohort of about 120 subjects, which was separate from the roughly 700-subject first cohort. Libraries were prepared through the immunoSEQ multiplex PCR assay. Per the original workflow: A statistical classification framework was built to diagnose cytomegalovirus status from the catalog of TCR beta chain sequences. The immuneACCESS repertoire file appears here via TCRdb, limited to in-frame rearrangements. These files lack a portion of the clones; in checked studies, under half of the deficit traces to unresolved V genes, and the cause of the others is not known. From that table come the V and J calls and clone size; the DNA was used to work out D and trimming. In all, the sample holds approximately 90,000 clones, and approximately 96% of those were seen once. Together, the top ten hold 0.6% to 0.85% of the sample. Study-level results and caveats: In vitro tests confirmed that a few of the cytomegalovirus-associated TCR beta chains recognize cytomegalovirus antigens. Most TCR sequences were seen in very few donors, while some public TCRs were found in many individuals. The authors suggested that the approach could potentially be extended to other disease states and immunological phenotypes. Cytomegalovirus status was reported to be diagnosed by the classifier with high specificity and sensitivity in both the original and validation cohorts. Of the cluster scores, about 94% were above 0 in a later analysis, which found that TCRs clustered in the first cohort also tended to co-occur in the 120 or so validation repertoires. The study listed 150 to 200 TCR beta chains as associated with cytomegalovirus. The validation cohort had no HLA typing available for a later analysis, so co-occurrence within that cohort was assessed over all 120 or so repertoires.

The CDR3 goes from the cysteine to the phenylalanine over 15 residues. Only the CDR3 DNA is retained, 45 bases long and in frame from the first base. CDR1 and CDR2 (SGHRS, YFSETQ) derive from the germline V gene. Unmatched junction bases come to 4, with V trimmed by 4 bases and J by 0 bases. Comments on this clone: This receptor's antigen is unknown. Base qualities are not provided; no much larger clone lies one nucleotide away.

Sequencing input: PBMCs. This TCR derives from a man younger than 30 in good health and CMV-seronegative. The chain joins TRBV5-1 to TRBJ2-3; 8 bases in the middle match TRBD1. The nucleotide sequence reads TGCGCCAGCAGCGCGGGACAGGCTAGCACAGATACGCAGTATTTT. Its protein is CASSAGQASTDTQYF.